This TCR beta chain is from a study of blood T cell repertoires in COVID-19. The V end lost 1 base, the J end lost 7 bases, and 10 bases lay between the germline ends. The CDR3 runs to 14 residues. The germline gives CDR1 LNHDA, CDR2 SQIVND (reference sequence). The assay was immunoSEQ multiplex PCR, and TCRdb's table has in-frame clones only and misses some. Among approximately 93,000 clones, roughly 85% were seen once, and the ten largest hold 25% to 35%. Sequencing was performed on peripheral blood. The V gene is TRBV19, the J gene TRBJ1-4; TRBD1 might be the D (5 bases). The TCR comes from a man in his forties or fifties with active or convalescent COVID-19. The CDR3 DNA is TGTGCCAGTAGTATAGGCGGGGGAAGTGAAAAACTGTTTTTT. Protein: CASSIGGGSEKLFF.